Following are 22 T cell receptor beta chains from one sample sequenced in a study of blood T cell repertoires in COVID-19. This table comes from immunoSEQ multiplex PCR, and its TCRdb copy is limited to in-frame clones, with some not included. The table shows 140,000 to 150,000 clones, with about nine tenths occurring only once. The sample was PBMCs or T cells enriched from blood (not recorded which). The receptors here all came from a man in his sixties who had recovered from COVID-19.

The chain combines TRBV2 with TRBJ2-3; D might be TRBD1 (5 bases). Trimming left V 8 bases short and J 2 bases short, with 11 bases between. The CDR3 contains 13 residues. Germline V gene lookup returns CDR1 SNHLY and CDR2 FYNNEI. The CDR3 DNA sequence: TGTGCCAGCGGGGCAGGTCACACAGATACGCAGTATTTT. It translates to CASGAGHTDTQYF.

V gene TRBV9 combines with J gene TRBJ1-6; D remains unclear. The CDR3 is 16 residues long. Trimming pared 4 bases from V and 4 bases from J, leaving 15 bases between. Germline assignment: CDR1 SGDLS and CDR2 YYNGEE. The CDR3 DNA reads TGTGCCAGCAGCTCTAGTGGCTGGCAGTATAATTCACCCCTCCACTTT. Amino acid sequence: CASSSSGWQYNSPLHF. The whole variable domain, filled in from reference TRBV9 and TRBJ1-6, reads DSGVTQTPKHLITATGQRVTLRCSPRSGDLSVYWYQQSLDQGLQFLIQYYNGEERAKGNILERFSAQQFPDLHSELNLSSLELGDSALYFCASSSSGWQYNSPLHFGNGTRLTVT.

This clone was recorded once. As DNA, the CDR3 is TGTGCCAGCTCACCACCGTCAGGCGAGCAGTACTTC. Its translation is CASSPPSGEQYF. V gene TRBV18 combines with J gene TRBJ2-7; no clear D gene. The CDR3 runs 12 residues. The germline CDR1 and CDR2 sequences are KGHSH and LQKENI. Trimming shortened V by 0 bases and J by 6 bases, and 6 bases separated the two germline ends.

CDR3 nucleotide sequence: TGTGCCAGCAGCCCGGGACAGTATGTTGAGCAGTTCTTC. Translation gives CASSPGQYVEQFF. The V call is TRBV28, the J call TRBJ2-1; 7 bases line up with TRBD1. The CDR3 sequence is 13 residues long. After removal of 6 bases from V and 9 bases from J, the junction contained 8 bases not matched to a gene. Germline V gene lookup returns CDR1 MDHEN and CDR2 SYDVKM.

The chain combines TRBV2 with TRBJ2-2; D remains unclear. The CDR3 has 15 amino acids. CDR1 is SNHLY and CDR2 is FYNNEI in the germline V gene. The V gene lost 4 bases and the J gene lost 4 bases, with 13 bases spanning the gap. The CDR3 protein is CASSVVRSGTGELFF. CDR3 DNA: TGTGCCAGCAGTGTGGTCCGCTCAGGCACCGGGGAGCTGTTTTTT.

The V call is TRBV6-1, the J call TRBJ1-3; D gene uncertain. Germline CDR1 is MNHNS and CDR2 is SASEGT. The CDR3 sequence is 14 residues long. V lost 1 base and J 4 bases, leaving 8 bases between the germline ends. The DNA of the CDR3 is TGTGCCAGCAGTGAAGGACATATCGGAAACACCATATATTTT. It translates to CASSEGHIGNTIYF.

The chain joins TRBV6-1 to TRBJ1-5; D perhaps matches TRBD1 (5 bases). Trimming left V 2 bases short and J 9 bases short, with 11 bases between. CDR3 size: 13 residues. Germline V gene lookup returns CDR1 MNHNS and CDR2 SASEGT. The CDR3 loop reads CASSERWRGPQHF. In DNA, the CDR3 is TGTGCCAGCAGTGAACGGTGGAGGGGGCCCCAGCATTTT.

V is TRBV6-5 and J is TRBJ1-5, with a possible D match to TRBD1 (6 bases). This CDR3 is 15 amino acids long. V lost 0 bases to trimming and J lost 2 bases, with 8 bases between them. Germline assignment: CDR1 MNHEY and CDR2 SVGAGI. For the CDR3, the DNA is TGTGCCAGCAGTTACTCAGGGGGTGGCAATCAGCCCCAGCATTTT. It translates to CASSYSGGGNQPQHF.

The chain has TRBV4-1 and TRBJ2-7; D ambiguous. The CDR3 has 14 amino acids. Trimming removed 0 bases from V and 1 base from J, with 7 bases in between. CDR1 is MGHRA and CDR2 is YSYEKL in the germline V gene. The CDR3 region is CASSQDRTSYEQYF. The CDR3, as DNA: TGCGCCAGCAGCCAAGATCGAACTTCCTACGAGCAGTACTTC.

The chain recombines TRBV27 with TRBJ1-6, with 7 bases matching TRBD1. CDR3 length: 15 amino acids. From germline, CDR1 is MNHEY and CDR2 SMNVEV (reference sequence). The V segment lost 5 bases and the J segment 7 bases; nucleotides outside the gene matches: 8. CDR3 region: CASSPQTGRNSPLHF. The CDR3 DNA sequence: TGTGCCAGCAGTCCGCAGACAGGGAGAAATTCACCCCTCCACTTT.

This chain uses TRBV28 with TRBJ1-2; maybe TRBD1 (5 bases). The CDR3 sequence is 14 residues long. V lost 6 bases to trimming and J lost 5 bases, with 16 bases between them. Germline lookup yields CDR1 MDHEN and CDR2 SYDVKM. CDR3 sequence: CASRSPRERYGYTF. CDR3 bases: TGTGCCAGCAGATCACCCAGGGAAAGGTATGGCTACACCTTC.

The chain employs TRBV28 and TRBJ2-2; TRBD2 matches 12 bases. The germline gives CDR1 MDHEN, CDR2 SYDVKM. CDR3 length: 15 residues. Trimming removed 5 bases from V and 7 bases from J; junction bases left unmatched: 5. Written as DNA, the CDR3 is TGTGCCAGCAGTCAACTAGCGGGAGGCTTCGGGGAGCTGTTTTTT. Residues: CASSQLAGGFGELFF.

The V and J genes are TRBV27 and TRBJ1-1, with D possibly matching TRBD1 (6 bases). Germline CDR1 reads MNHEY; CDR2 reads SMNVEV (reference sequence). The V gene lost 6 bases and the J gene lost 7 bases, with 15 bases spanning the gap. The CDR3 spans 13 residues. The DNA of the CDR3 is TGTGCCAGCAGCCGCTTGACAGGCCGTGAAGCTTTCTTT. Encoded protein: CASSRLTGREAFF.

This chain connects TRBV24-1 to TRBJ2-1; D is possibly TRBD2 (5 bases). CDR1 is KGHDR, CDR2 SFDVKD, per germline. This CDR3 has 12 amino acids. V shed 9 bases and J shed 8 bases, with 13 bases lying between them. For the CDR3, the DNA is TGTGCCACCGGGGAGCGTGGCGATGAGCAGTTCTTC. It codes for CATGERGDEQFF.

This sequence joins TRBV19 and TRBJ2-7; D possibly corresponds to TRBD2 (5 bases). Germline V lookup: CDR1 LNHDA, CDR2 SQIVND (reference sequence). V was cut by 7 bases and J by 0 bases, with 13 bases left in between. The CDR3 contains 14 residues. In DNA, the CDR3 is TGTGCCAGTACCCCGGAACGGGGCTCCTACGAGCAGTACTTC. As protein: CASTPERGSYEQYF.

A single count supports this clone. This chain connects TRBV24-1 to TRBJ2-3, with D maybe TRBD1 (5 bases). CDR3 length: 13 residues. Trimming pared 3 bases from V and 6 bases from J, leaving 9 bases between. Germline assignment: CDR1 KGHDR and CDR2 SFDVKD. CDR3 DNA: TGTGCCACCAGTGATCCGAGACAGGATACGCAGTATTTT. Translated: CATSDPRQDTQYF.

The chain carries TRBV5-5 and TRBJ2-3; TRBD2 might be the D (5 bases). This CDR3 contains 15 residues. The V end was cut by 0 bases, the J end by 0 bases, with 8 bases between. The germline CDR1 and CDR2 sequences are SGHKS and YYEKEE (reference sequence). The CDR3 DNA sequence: TGTGCCAGCAGCTTGGCCGGGGATAGCACAGATACGCAGTATTTT. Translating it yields CASSLAGDSTDTQYF. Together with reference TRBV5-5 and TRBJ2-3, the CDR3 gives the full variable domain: DAGVTQSPTHLIKTRGQQVTLRCSPISGHKSVSWYQQVLGQGPQFIFQYYEKEERGRGNFPDRFSARQFPNYSSELNVNALLLGDSALYLCASSLAGDSTDTQYFGPGTRLTVL.

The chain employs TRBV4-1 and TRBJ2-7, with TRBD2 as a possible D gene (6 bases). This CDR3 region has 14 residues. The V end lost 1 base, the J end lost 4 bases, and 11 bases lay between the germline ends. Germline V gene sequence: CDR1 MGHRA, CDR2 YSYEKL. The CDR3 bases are TGCGCCAGCAGCCAAGGGCCACGGGAGTACGAGCAGTACTTC. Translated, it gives CASSQGPREYEQYF.

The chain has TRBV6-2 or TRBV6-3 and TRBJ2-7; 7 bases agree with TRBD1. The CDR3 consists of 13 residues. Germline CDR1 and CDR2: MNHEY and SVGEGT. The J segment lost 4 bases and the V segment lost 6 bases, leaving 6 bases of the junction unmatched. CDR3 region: CASSWTGRYEQYF. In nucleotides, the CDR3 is TGTGCCAGCAGCTGGACAGGAAGGTACGAGCAGTACTTC.

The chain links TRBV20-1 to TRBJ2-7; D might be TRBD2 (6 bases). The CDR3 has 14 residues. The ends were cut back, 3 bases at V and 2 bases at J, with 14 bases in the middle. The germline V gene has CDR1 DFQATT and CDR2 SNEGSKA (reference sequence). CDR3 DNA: TGCAGTGCTAGTCGGCGGGACTTAGCCTACGAGCAGTACTTC. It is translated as CSASRRDLAYEQYF.

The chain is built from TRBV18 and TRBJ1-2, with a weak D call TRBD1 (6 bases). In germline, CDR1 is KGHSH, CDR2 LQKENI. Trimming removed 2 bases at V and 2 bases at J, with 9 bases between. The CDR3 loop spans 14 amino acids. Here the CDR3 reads CASSPSTGNYGYTF. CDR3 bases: TGTGCCAGCTCACCATCAACAGGGAACTATGGCTACACCTTC.

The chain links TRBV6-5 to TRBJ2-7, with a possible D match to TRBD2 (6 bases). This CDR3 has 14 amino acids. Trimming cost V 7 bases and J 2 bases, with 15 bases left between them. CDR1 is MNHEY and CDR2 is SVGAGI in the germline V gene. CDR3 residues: CASMVGGGPYEQYF. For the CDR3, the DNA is TGTGCCAGCATGGTGGGGGGTGGCCCCTACGAGCAGTACTTC.